Given below is one T cell receptor beta chain in context. This clonotype was picked up a small number of times. Its antigen is unknown. No base qualities exist here, and no much larger clone lies one base off it. This sample was taken from a study of blood T cells in healthy people across ages (dated by TCRdb to between 2014 and 2017). About the full investigation: In model experiments, template switching captured about one uniquely barcoded TCR beta cDNA molecule for every two T cells. Using the same blood draw, the study looked at two additional independent replicas of 1 million unique cDNA reads for two donors, one aged 18 to 30 and the other aged 80 or older. To avoid experimental bias, donors of different ages were distributed randomly across sequencing lanes. Four age groups were formed from the donors: young (average about 17 years), middle-aged (around 41), aged (around 62) and long-lived (about 75). To track age-related changes in TCR beta repertoire diversity, the study relied on deep sequencing normalized with unique cDNA molecular identifiers. Paper-wide results and their limitations: Compared with the aged group, the long-lived group had more naive CD4+ T cells, fewer expanded clones and increased TCR diversity, a pattern suggesting age selection. There was a strong correlation between observed TCR beta diversity and the percentage of naive T cells measured by flow cytometry. As age increased, observed TCR beta diversity per million T cells dropped in a roughly linear way, and a significant reduction was already evident by age 40. Because profiling used bulk unsorted PBMCs, naive and antigen-experienced compartments could not be compared conclusively. Because donor CMV infection status was unknown, age-related changes in expanded clonotypes were potentially confounded. Estimates of total diversity based on one million sequenced T cells were considered lower bounds and underestimates.

The donors were 40 or so Caucasian individuals from Russia, aged roughly 6 to 90 years, who were systemically healthy. Each donor gave around 9.9 milliliters of peripheral blood, collected into EDTA-treated Vacutainer tubes. Ficoll-Paque density-gradient centrifugation was used to isolate PBMCs, with at least 6 million obtained per sample. Total RNA, at least 5.5 micrograms per sample, was extracted from PBMCs with Trizol reagent. Naive CD45RAhigh/CD27high T cell percentages were measured by flow cytometry on a PBMC aliquot from every donor. The protocol used for the library was 5' RACE. The instrument given in TCRdb is Illumina HiSeq 2500. The second PCR ran for about 7 to 11 cycles and used a J-beta primer mix along with a sample-barcoded 5' primer. A unique molecular identifier was introduced onto each TCR beta cDNA molecule by a template-switch 5' adaptor carrying 12 random nucleotides. At least 2.5 million CDR3-containing paired-end reads were obtained from each sample. The Mint cDNA synthesis kit, primed by a TRBC-specific oligonucleotide, was used to synthesize first-strand cDNA from all RNA. Following uracil-DNA glycosylase treatment, all cDNA underwent a first 18-cycle PCR with the universal primers M1SS and BC2_uni_R. The study's processing was this. For normalization, 1 million high-quality reads were randomly selected from each sample, with every read carrying a distinct molecular identifier. Instead of being binned into consensus sequences, reads that shared molecular identifiers were thrown out. MiTCR, run with a Q25 quality threshold and the strictest error-elimination algorithm, handled CDR3 identification, clonotype clustering and error correction. A nonparametric unseen species model using Euler transformation provided a lower-bound estimate of total TCR beta diversity. TCRdb reran the public reads through fastp at Q25 and MiXCR, keeping productive beta chains. Merged by CDR3 protein, the rows form single entries marked with the most common genes and DNA. These V and J calls rely on TCRdb rather than the paper's analysis. For this sample there are around 620,000 distinct CDR3 sequences; 27% appear just once. The ten most abundant clones make up around a sixth of the sample.

V ends up 8 bases short and J 4 bases short, with an unmatched junction base count of 5. CDR1 is given as SQVTM and CDR2 as ANQGSEA, both from the germline V gene. The CDR3, from cysteine to phenylalanine, totals 12 residues. Of all the DNA, just the CDR3 is kept, 36 bases in frame from base 1. The chain was built from TRBV29-1 and TRBJ2-5; the central 9 bases match TRBD1. The receptor was isolated from an older woman in good health. The specimen was blood. The CDR3 corresponds to CSTLQGAETQYF. The DNA sequence is TGCAGCACCTTACAGGGGGCAGAGACCCAGTACTTC.